The rows below give T cell receptor beta chains drawn from one sample of a study of beta chain features in type 1 diabetes. Some clones are missing from TCRdb's copy, which holds only in-frame ones; the method was immunoSEQ multiplex PCR. Of 850,000 to 900,000 clones detected, roughly 16% appear once; the ten largest clones hold 0.02% to 0.03%. Sequencing was performed on naive CD4+ T cells from blood. These receptors originate from a woman in her late teens or twenties in good health. Both conserved end residues are part of each CDR3. D genes are given only for firm matches. Not every row has a clone size; where given, it reads once, few, many or a size class.

>TRBJ2-5|.|TRBV7-9|few
TGTGCCAGCAGCCCATTGGAGACCCAGTACTTC
CASSPLETQYF
>TRBJ2-1|.|TRBV7-9|.
TGTGCCAGCAGCCGTAGCGAATACTCCTACAATGAGCAGTTCTTC
CASSRSEYSYNEQFF
>TRBJ2-5|.|TRBV11-2|few
TGTGCCAGCAGCTTAGATTCGGCGGGACGACAAGAGACCCAGTACTTC
CASSLDSAGRQETQYF
>TRBJ2-6|.|TRBV28|.
TGTGCCAGCAGTGCTACAGGGACATCTGGGGCCAACGTCCTGACTTTC
CASSATGTSGANVLTF
>TRBJ2-7|TRBD2|TRBV7-2|few
TGTGCCAGCAGCCCAACTAGCGGGCTGACCTACGAGCAGTACTTC
CASSPTSGLTYEQYF
>TRBJ2-5|TRBD1|TRBV5-4|few
TGTGCCAGCAGCTCACCCTCAGGGGGTAGTTTGGAAGAGACCCAGTACTTC
CASSSPSGGSLEETQYF
>TRBJ2-3|.|TRBV25-1|.
TGTGCCAGCAGTGAATATCCAGGGGACGGGCGGGGCACAGATACGCAGTATTTT
CASSEYPGDGRGTDTQYF
>TRBJ2-1|TRBD2|TRBV7-2|few
TGTGCCAGCAGTGTGGCGGGAGTGGGGAATGAGCAGTTCTTC
CASSVAGVGNEQFF
>TRBJ1-5|TRBD1|TRBV6-5|.
TGTGCCAGCAGTACAGGGGCCAGCAATCAGCCCCAGCATTTT
CASSTGASNQPQHF
>TRBJ2-2|.|TRBV6-5|few
TGTGCCAGCAGGACGGGACTTTCGAACACCGGGGAGCTGTTTTTT
CASRTGLSNTGELFF
>TRBJ2-3|TRBD2|TRBV19|.
TGTGCCAGTAGTGGGGGACTAGCGGGAGGCCCCAGGATTTCGGATACGCAGTATTTT
CASSGGLAGGPRISDTQYF
>TRBJ2-3|.|TRBV7-2|.
TGTGCCAGCGGGGGGTTCGGAGATACGCAGTATTTT
CASGGFGDTQYF
>TRBJ2-7|.|TRBV20-1|.
TGCAGTGCGGGGGACATCTACGAGCAGTACTTC
CSAGDIYEQYF
>TRBJ2-1|TRBD2|TRBV2|few
TGTGCCAGCAGCGTTGGACTAGCGGGACAGAAGCAGTTCTTC
CASSVGLAGQKQFF
>TRBJ2-1|TRBD2|TRBV7-7|.
TGTGCTAGCAGCTTGTCCCTTAGCGGGAGTTTGAATGAGCAGTTCTTC
CASSLSLSGSLNEQFF
>TRBJ2-1|TRBD2|TRBV7-9|few
TGTGCCAGCAGCTTAGGTGGTAGCGGGAGGTCGAATGAGCAGTTCTTC
CASSLGGSGRSNEQFF
>TRBJ1-5|.|TRBV6-5|.
TGTGCCAGCAGTTACTCCTCGGCTTCCAATCAGCCCCAGCATTTT
CASSYSSASNQPQHF
>TRBJ2-1|TRBD2|TRBV7-2|few
TGTGCCAGCAGACGAACTAGCGGGAAGTACAATGAGCAGTTCTTC
CASRRTSGKYNEQFF
>TRBJ2-3|.|TRBV11-3|.
TGTGCCAGCAAGCTCACCGGGACGCCGAGCGCAGATACGCAGTATTTT
CASKLTGTPSADTQYF
>TRBJ2-7|.|TRBV5-6|few
TGTGCCAGCAGCTTGTTAAGCCCTTACGAGCAGTACTTC
CASSLLSPYEQYF
>TRBJ2-2|TRBD1|TRBV4-2|few
TGTGCCAGCAGCCAAGAGACAGGGGTTGCCGGGGAGCTGTTTTTT
CASSQETGVAGELFF
>TRBJ2-2|TRBD1|TRBV7-6|once
TGTGCCAGCAGCTTGACAGGGACCACCGGGGAGCTGTTTTTT
CASSLTGTTGELFF
>TRBJ2-1|.|TRBV7-9|few
TGTGCCAGCAGCTTAACGGTGCGCAATGAGCAGTTCTTC
CASSLTVRNEQFF
>TRBJ2-1|.|TRBV7-9|few
TGTGCCAGCAGCTTACGTCCAAAGAGCTCCTACAATGAGCAGTTCTTC
CASSLRPKSSYNEQFF
>TRBJ2-1|TRBD2|TRBV28|.
TGTGCCAGCACTCCTAGCGGGCACTCCTACAATGAGCAGTTCTTC
CASTPSGHSYNEQFF
>TRBJ1-2|TRBD1|TRBV9|.
TGTGCCAGCAGCGTAGGACAGGGAAGCTATGGCTACACCTTC
CASSVGQGSYGYTF
>TRBJ2-1|.|TRBV19|few
TGTGCCAGTTCGAAGGGAACTCGAGTCCAGTACAATGAGCAGTTCTTC
CASSKGTRVQYNEQFF
>TRBJ2-7|TRBD1|TRBV6-5|.
TGTGCCAGCAGTTACGCGGGACAGGAATCCGAGCAGTACTTC
CASSYAGQESEQYF
>TRBJ1-2|TRBD1|TRBV18|few
TGTGCCAGCTCGGGGACAGGGGATGGCTACACCTTC
CASSGTGDGYTF
>TRBJ2-7|TRBD2|TRBV19|.
TGTGCCAGTAGTAAGGCTAGCGGGAGATACGAGCAGTACTTC
CASSKASGRYEQYF
>TRBJ2-3|.|TRBV4-3|.
TGCGCCAGCAGCCAAAGAGGACAGCGCGGACTCACAGATACGCAGTATTTT
CASSQRGQRGLTDTQYF
>TRBJ1-1|TRBD1|TRBV9|few
TGTGCCAGCAGCCCAGGACAGGGGAACACTGAAGCTTTCTTT
CASSPGQGNTEAFF
>TRBJ1-5|.|TRBV6-6|.
TGTGCCAGCAGTTACTCAGGACCGGGCAATCAGCCCCAGCATTTT
CASSYSGPGNQPQHF
>TRBJ2-2|.|TRBV5-1|.
TGCGCCAGCAGCTATAGCGGGGAGCTGTTTTTT
CASSYSGELFF
>TRBJ2-3|TRBD1|TRBV27|few
TGTGCCAGCAGTGGACAGGGGCGGGCGGGTACAGATACGCAGTATTTT
CASSGQGRAGTDTQYF
>TRBJ2-7|.|TRBV5-4|.
TGTGCCAGCAGCCGACAGGTCTCCTACGAGCAGTACTTC
CASSRQVSYEQYF
>TRBJ2-2|.|TRBV19|few
TGTGCCAGTAGTATAGGGGGGGACGGGGAGCTGTTTTTT
CASSIGGDGELFF
>TRBJ1-4|.|TRBV7-6|few
TGTGCCAGCAGCTTAGCGGGGGGCGCCGGGGAAAAACTGTTTTTT
CASSLAGGAGEKLFF
>TRBJ1-5|.|TRBV28|few
TGTGCCAGCAGTTTATCTGGTAGACCCCAGCATTTT
CASSLSGRPQHF
>TRBJ2-3|.|TRBV6-5|.
TGTGCCAGCAGAGTGGGGATACTTCGTACAGATACGCAGTATTTT
CASRVGILRTDTQYF
>TRBJ1-5|.|TRBV19|few
TGTGCCAGTCGGCTAGAGGGGGGAAATCAGCCCCAGCATTTT
CASRLEGGNQPQHF
>TRBJ1-2|.|TRBV7-2|.
TGTGCCAGCAGCTCCCCGGCTTTTAACTATGGCTACACCTTC
CASSSPAFNYGYTF
>TRBJ1-2|.|TRBV19|few
TGTGCCAGCTCTACAGGGATAGAAGGCTACACCTTC
CASSTGIEGYTF
>TRBJ1-2|.|TRBV11-2|few
TGTGCCAGCAGCTTAGAAGCCAGGGTTGTCTATGGCTACACCTTC
CASSLEARVVYGYTF
>TRBJ2-5|.|TRBV2|few
TGTGCCAGCAGTGAGATAGACCAAGAGACCCAGTACTTC
CASSEIDQETQYF
>TRBJ2-7|TRBD2|TRBV5-1|few
TGCGCCAGCAGCTTTACCGGGAGGGGGTCCTACGAGCAGTACTTC
CASSFTGRGSYEQYF
>TRBJ2-2|TRBD2|TRBV5-8|.
TGTGCCAGCAGCAGGTCGGGGGGTTCGAACACCGGGGAGCTGTTTTTT
CASSRSGGSNTGELFF
>TRBJ1-4|TRBD1|TRBV5-4|.
TGTGCCAGCAGCTTGGACAGGGGAACTAATGAAAAACTGTTTTTT
CASSLDRGTNEKLFF
>TRBJ1-2|.|TRBV27|.
TGTGCCAGCAGTTTAAGAGGCGATTTTGGCTACACCTTC
CASSLRGDFGYTF
>TRBJ2-1|.|TRBV14|.
TGTGCCAGCAACAGAACCTCCCAAACCTCCTACAATGAGCAGTTCTTC
CASNRTSQTSYNEQFF
>TRBJ1-2|.|TRBV6-1|.
TGTGCCAGCAGCCGGGGGCCGATAACGGGCTATGGCTACACCTTC
CASSRGPITGYGYTF
>TRBJ1-2|.|TRBV4-3|.
TGCGCCAGCAGCCAAGATTGGGACGGGGGTAACTATGGCTACACCTTC
CASSQDWDGGNYGYTF
>TRBJ2-1|TRBD2|TRBV19|few
TGTGCCAGTAGTCCGTCTGGACTAGCGGGGGGGTTAGGATTCTTC
CASSPSGLAGGLGFF
>TRBJ1-4|.|TRBV25-1|.
TGTGCCAGCAGTGAACTGACGCCTCTTGGAAAACTGTTTTTT
CASSELTPLGKLFF
>TRBJ2-1|.|TRBV5-1|.
TGCGCCAGCAGCTGGGCATCCTACAATGAGCAGTTCTTC
CASSWASYNEQFF